Each of the 23 T cell receptor beta chains below was sequenced from the same sample in a study of CD8 T cells in Susac syndrome. After extraction with the RNeasy kit, roughly 0.45 to 1 ug of the RNA was reverse transcribed using random hexamers. One entry per CDR3 protein results from TCRdb running MiXCR on the immunoSEQ multiplex PCR reads. The sample lists roughly 200,000 distinct CDR3 sequences, 85% to 95% occurring once. The source material was CD4+ T cells from PBMCs. The receptors were sampled from a human donor in good health.

In its sample, this clonotype was seen once. The chain is built from TRBV6-1 and TRBJ1-4; tentatively, D is TRBD1 (5 bases). With 5 bases removed from V and 4 bases from J, the gap between germline ends came to 17 bases. Germline CDR1 reads MNHNS; CDR2 reads SASEGT. This CDR3 contains 16 residues. CDR3 coding DNA: TGTGCCAGCAGTCCCAAATTACAGGTGCTTAATGAAAAACTGTTTTTT. Amino acids: CASSPKLQVLNEKLFF.

The rearrangement links TRBV12-3 or TRBV12-4 to TRBJ2-7; tentatively, D is TRBD1 (7 bases). Trimming pared 3 bases from V and 5 bases from J, leaving 14 bases between. This CDR3 region has 14 residues. The CDR3 bases are TGTGCCAGCAGTTTTGAGACAGGGAGGAACGAGCAGTACTTC. It codes for CASSFETGRNEQYF.

This rearrangement joins TRBV18 to TRBJ2-3; 8 nucleotides align to TRBD2. Germline trimming cut 3 bases from V and 4 bases from J; bases unmatched to any gene: 6. The V gene's germline CDR1 is KGHSH and CDR2 LQKENI. The CDR3 contains 15 residues. The CDR3 DNA reads TGTGCCAGCTCACCGGGACTAGGAGAGGCAGATACGCAGTATTTT. Encoded protein: CASSPGLGEADTQYF.

This clonotype was observed a single time. The rearrangement joins TRBV5-4 to TRBJ2-5; 9 bases match TRBD1. Germline V lookup: CDR1 SGHNT, CDR2 YYREEE (reference sequence). The CDR3 contains 15 residues. The trim removed 3 bases at V and 5 bases at J, leaving 8 bases unmatched. CDR3: CASSSANTGGETQYF. As DNA, the CDR3 is TGTGCCAGCAGCTCGGCGAACACAGGGGGCGAGACCCAGTACTTC.

The chain joins TRBV4-1 to TRBJ1-2, with TRBD1 as a possible D gene (5 bases). Germline V lookup: CDR1 MGHRA, CDR2 YSYEKL. CDR3 length equals 17 residues. Trimming took off 4 bases at V and 0 bases at J, with 18 bases between the two ends. The CDR3 reads CASSLRQGTQANYGYTF. CDR3 bases: TGCGCCAGCAGCCTCCGCCAGGGAACTCAGGCTAACTATGGCTACACCTTC.

J is TRBJ1-5 and V is TRBV20-1; 8 positions agree with TRBD1. CDR1 and CDR2 (germline): DFQATT, SNEGSKA (reference sequence). The CDR3 extends over 14 amino acids. Losses at the gene ends were 3 bases for V and 1 base for J; bases not matched to a gene: 2. CDR3 in amino acids: CSARWTGSNQPQHF. CDR3 in DNA: TGCAGTGCTAGGTGGACAGGGAGCAATCAGCCCCAGCATTTT.

This chain joins TRBV15 and TRBJ2-7, with D possibly matching TRBD1 (6 bases). The germline V gene has CDR1 LNHNV and CDR2 YYDKDF (reference sequence). CDR3 length: 14 amino acids. V shed 5 bases and J shed 4 bases, with 15 bases lying between them. In DNA form, the CDR3 reads TGTGCCACCAGCCCCCTCAGGGGTGCATACGAGCAGTACTTC. Translated, it gives CATSPLRGAYEQYF.

The V gene is TRBV29-1, the J gene TRBJ2-3; either TRBD1 or TRBD2 may supply D (5 bases each). V shed 3 bases and J shed 2 bases, with 9 bases lying between them. The CDR3 contains 13 residues. CDR1 is SQVTM, CDR2 ANQGSEA, per germline. The CDR3 is CSVEGVNTDTQYF. The CDR3 DNA sequence: TGCAGCGTTGAGGGGGTTAACACAGATACGCAGTATTTT.

This rearrangement joins TRBV12-3 or TRBV12-4 to TRBJ1-2; D is ambiguous. This CDR3 region has 13 residues. The V and J ends lost 2 bases and 4 bases respectively, with 8 bases between them. The CDR3 nucleotides are TGTGCCAGCAGTTTACAGGCTTTCTATGGCTACACCTTC. Translating gives CASSLQAFYGYTF.

CDR3 sequence (DNA): TGTGCCAGCAGCCGCCGACTAGCGGCGACGCAAGAGACCCAGTACTTC. Translated, it gives CASSRRLAATQETQYF. The chain carries TRBV6-1 and TRBJ2-5, with 9 bases fitting TRBD2. The CDR3 is 16 amino acids. Germline CDR1 reads MNHNS; CDR2 reads SASEGT. With V trimmed by 6 bases and J by 2 bases, 10 bases remained unmatched.

The gene calls are TRBV29-1 and TRBJ2-4; the D gene could be TRBD1 or TRBD2 (5 bases each). The V gene lost 6 bases and the J gene lost 6 bases, with 9 bases spanning the gap. Germline CDR1 reads SQVTM; CDR2 reads ANQGSEA. The CDR3 loop spans 11 amino acids. CDR3 nucleotides: TGCAGCGTCGGTGGGGGAAACATTCAGTACTTC. Its translation: CSVGGGNIQYF.

The V and J genes are TRBV3-1 and TRBJ2-7; D unclear. Germline CDR1 and CDR2: LGHDT and YNNKEL (reference sequence). V was clipped by 1 base and J by 5 bases, with 15 bases between them. The CDR3 loop spans 15 amino acids. The CDR3 DNA follows: TGTGCCAGCAGCCAAGTGTTGGCCCTACTCCACGAGCAGTACTTC. Translation gives CASSQVLALLHEQYF.

This chain uses TRBV3-1 with TRBJ2-1; D possibly corresponds to TRBD2 (5 bases). V lost 1 base and J 5 bases, leaving 12 bases between the germline ends. Germline CDR1 LGHDT, CDR2 YNNKEL (reference sequence). This CDR3 is built from 15 residues. In DNA form, the CDR3 reads TGTGCCAGCAGCCAAGGAGGGCGCAGTAACAATGAGCAGTTCTTC. This gives the protein CASSQGGRSNNEQFF.

This clonotype was detected once. CDR3 coding DNA: TGTGCCAGCAGCTTGAGCCCGCCGGGTAACACTGAAGCTTTCTTT. Translated, it gives CASSLSPPGNTEAFF. The chain is built from TRBV5-4 and TRBJ1-1; D gene unclear. This CDR3 has 15 residues. Germline V gene sequence: CDR1 SGHNT, CDR2 YYREEE (reference sequence). The V gene lost 1 base and the J gene lost 2 bases, with 12 bases spanning the gap.

This chain joins TRBV20-1 and TRBJ2-1; 7 positions match TRBD1. Germline CDR1 is DFQATT and CDR2 is SNEGSKA (reference sequence). V shed 6 bases and J 9 bases; nucleotides not matched to a gene: 5. This CDR3 has 11 amino acids. The CDR3 nucleotides are TGCAGTGCCCACAGGGGCGGTGAGCAGTTCTTC. This encodes CSAHRGGEQFF.

The chain joins TRBV7-8 to TRBJ2-1; 11 bases fit TRBD2. V shed 5 bases and J 5 bases; nucleotides not matched to a gene: 5. CDR1 is SGHVS, CDR2 FQNEAQ, per germline. The CDR3 length is 15 residues. CDR3 amino acids: CASSPGTSGNNEQFF. The CDR3 nucleotides are TGTGCCAGCAGCCCCGGGACTAGCGGAAACAATGAGCAGTTCTTC.

As to this clonotype: The germline gene is not matched at one end of the junction; a read error may be the cause. V and J are TRBV5-4 and TRBJ2-7, with TRBD1 as a possible D gene (6 bases). CDR1 SGHNT and CDR2 YYREEE come from the germline V gene (reference sequence). The CDR3 has 13 amino acids. DNA of the CDR3: TGTGCCAGCAGCTTGGATACGGACAGCCCGAGAAACTTC. The encoded protein is CASSLDTDSPRNF. The full variable domain, its missing parts supplied by reference TRBV5-4 and TRBJ2-7, is ETGVTQSPTHLIKTRGQQVTLRCSSQSGHNTVSWYQQALGQGPQFIFQYYREEENGRGNFPPRFSGLQFPNYSSELNVNALELDDSALYLCASSLDTDSPRNFGPGTRLTVT.

The rearrangement links TRBV20-1 to TRBJ2-7; TRBD1 aligns across 11 bases. This CDR3 region has 13 residues. Trimming removed 5 bases from V and 4 bases from J; junction bases left unmatched: 4. The germline CDR1 and CDR2 sequences are DFQATT and SNEGSKA (reference sequence). Written as DNA, the CDR3 is TGCAGTGCTCCTGGACAGGGGGCTTACGAGCAGTACGTC. It translates to CSAPGQGAYEQYV.

The V gene is TRBV7-2, the J gene TRBJ2-6; D is unresolved. Germline CDR1 reads SGHTA; CDR2 reads FQGNSA. V lost 4 bases, J lost 0 bases, and 10 bases lay in between. This CDR3 comprises 16 residues. The CDR3 loop is CASSWAGGSGANVLTF. The CDR3 DNA reads TGTGCCAGCAGCTGGGCCGGTGGCTCTGGGGCCAACGTCCTGACTTTC.

The chain has TRBV30 and TRBJ1-5, with 7 bases fitting TRBD1. CDR1 is GTSNPN and CDR2 is SVGIG in the germline V gene (reference sequence). V dropped 5 bases and J dropped 11; count of bases not matched to a gene: 9. The CDR3 is made up of 12 amino acids. The CDR3, as DNA: TGTGCCTGGGCAAGGGGGCCTATGGCCCAGCATTTT. It yields the protein CAWARGPMAQHF. Drawing the rest from reference TRBV30 and TRBJ1-5, the complete variable domain is SQTIHQWPATLVQPVGSPLSLECTVEGTSNPNLYWYRQAAGRGLQLLFYSVGIGQISSEVPQNLSASRPQDRQFILSSKKLLLSDSGFYLCAWARGPMAQHFGDGTRLSIL.

The V and J genes are TRBV5-4 and TRBJ1-2, with D perhaps matching TRBD1 (5 bases). Germline V gene lookup returns CDR1 SGHNT and CDR2 YYREEE (reference sequence). The CDR3 runs 18 residues. V was trimmed by 0 bases and J by 3 bases, leaving 21 bases between them. DNA of the CDR3: TGTGCCAGCAGCTTGGCCGGGTCCCGAGGGGCCTACGACTATGGCTACACCTTC. This codes for CASSLAGSRGAYDYGYTF.

V usage is TRBV3-1 and J usage is TRBJ1-4; 7 bases agree with TRBD1. The CDR3 has 15 residues. V was pared by 8 bases and J by 3 bases, with 9 bases of the junction left unmatched. CDR1 is LGHDT and CDR2 is YNNKEL in the germline V gene (reference sequence). CDR3 DNA: TGTGCCAGCGGGAGGGGGCCGGCGGCTAATGAAAAACTGTTTTTT. It encodes CASGRGPAANEKLFF.

This clonotype was counted once. V usage is TRBV30 and J usage is TRBJ2-2; D is ambiguous. V was pared by 6 bases and J by 3 bases, with 8 bases between. The CDR3 is 12 residues long. Germline V lookup: CDR1 GTSNPN, CDR2 SVGIG (reference sequence). CDR3 nucleotides: TGTGCCTGTAGACGGGACACCGGGGAGCTGTTTTTT. Translating it yields CACRRDTGELFF.